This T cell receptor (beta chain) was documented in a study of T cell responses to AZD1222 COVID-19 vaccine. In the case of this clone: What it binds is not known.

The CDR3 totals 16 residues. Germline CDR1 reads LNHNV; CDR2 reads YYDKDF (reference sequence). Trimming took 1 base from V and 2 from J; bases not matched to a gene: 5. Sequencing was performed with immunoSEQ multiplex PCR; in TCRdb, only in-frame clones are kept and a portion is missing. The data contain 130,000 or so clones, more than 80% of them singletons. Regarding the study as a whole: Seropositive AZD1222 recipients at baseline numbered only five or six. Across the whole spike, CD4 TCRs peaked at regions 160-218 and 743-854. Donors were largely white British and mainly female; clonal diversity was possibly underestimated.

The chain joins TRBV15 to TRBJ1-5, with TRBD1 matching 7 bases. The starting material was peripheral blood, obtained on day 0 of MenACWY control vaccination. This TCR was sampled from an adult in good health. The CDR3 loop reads CATSRGITGGNQPQHF. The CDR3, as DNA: TGTGCCACCAGCAGAGGAATTACAGGGGGCAATCAGCCCCAGCATTTT.